The rows below give T cell receptor beta chains drawn from one sample of a study of shared clonotypes between healthy human individuals. This table comes from immunoSEQ multiplex PCR, and its TCRdb copy is limited to in-frame clones, with some not included. This table has 490,000 or so clones, 76% appearing once. Sample: PBMCs. Source of these receptors: a woman aged 35 to 49 in good health. Some clones in this sample may be carry-over from other donors' samples. Each CDR3 is given with its conserved first and last residue. The order of the fields is clone size, CDR3 length, J gene, V gene, D gene, CDR3 DNA, CDR3 protein. The D gene is left open where the match is weak. Clone size is given for some rows only: seen once, a few or many times, or a class if the clone is expanded.

NA | 15 | TRBJ2-7 | TRBV7-9 | NA | TGTGCCAGCAGCGGGCGGGACAAAGGATTCTACGAGCAGTACTTC | CASSGRDKGFYEQYF
once | 15 | TRBJ2-2 | TRBV5-4 | TRBD1 | TGTGCCAGCAGCCCTAACAGGGGGAACACCGGGGAGCTGTTTTTT | CASSPNRGNTGELFF
NA | 14 | TRBJ2-7 | TRBV2 | TRBD2 | TGTGCCAGCAGTGCCCAACTAGCGGCCTACGAGCAGTACTTC | CASSAQLAAYEQYF
few | 14 | TRBJ2-5 | TRBV7-2 | NA | TGTGCCAGCAGCGGAGGGCGGCTAGCGGAGACCCAGTACTTC | CASSGGRLAETQYF
NA | 13 | TRBJ2-5 | TRBV7-2 | NA | TGTGCCAGCAGCTTAAGGGTCATCGAGACCCAGTACTTC | CASSLRVIETQYF
NA | 20 | TRBJ1-5 | TRBV15 | TRBD1 | TGTGCCACCAGCATCCGAGGCCCGGGACAGGGATTATTGGGCAATCAGCCCCAGCATTTT | CATSIRGPGQGLLGNQPQHF
NA | 14 | TRBJ2-1 | TRBV29-1 | TRBD1 | TGCAGCGTTGAGAGGACAGGGGCTTACAATGAGCAGTTCTTC | CSVERTGAYNEQFF
NA | 13 | TRBJ2-7 | TRBV28 | NA | TGTGCCAGCCGCCCACCGCAGGGTGGCGAGCAGTACTTC | CASRPPQGGEQYF
few | 14 | TRBJ2-1 | TRBV6-1 | NA | TGTGCCAGCTGTAGAGAGAGAAACATCAATGAGCAGTTCTTC | CASCRERNINEQFF
NA | 15 | TRBJ2-3 | TRBV2 | TRBD2 | TGTGCCAGCAGTGCACTAGCGGGAGAGCTAGATACGCAGTATTTT | CASSALAGELDTQYF
NA | 14 | TRBJ2-5 | TRBV5-1 | NA | TGCGCCAGCAGCGGGGGCGGAGGAAAAGAGACCCAGTACTTC | CASSGGGGKETQYF
NA | 13 | TRBJ2-6 | TRBV6-4 | NA | TGTGCCAGCAGTGAAGGAAGGGCCAACGTCCTGACTTTC | CASSEGRANVLTF
NA | 16 | TRBJ2-5 | TRBV7-6 | TRBD1 | TGTGCCAGCAGCTTAGCCGGGACAGCCCGACAAGAGACCCAGTACTTC | CASSLAGTARQETQYF
few | 16 | TRBJ2-1 | TRBV7-8 | NA | TGTGCCAGCAGCGATAAATTAGGCCGGTTAAGCAATGAGCAGTTCTTC | CASSDKLGRLSNEQFF
NA | 14 | TRBJ2-7 | TRBV28 | NA | TGTGCCAGCAGTTTCCCAGGGTCCTCCTACGAGCAGTACTTC | CASSFPGSSYEQYF
once | 21 | TRBJ1-5 | TRBV27 | TRBD1 | TGTGCCAGCAGTTTATCGGGGGACAGGGGTCGGTATGCATATAGCAATCAGCCCCAGCATTTT | CASSLSGDRGRYAYSNQPQHF
NA | 16 | TRBJ2-1 | TRBV4-3 | TRBD2 | TGCGCCAGCAGCCAAGGGGCCGGACTAGCGGACAATGAGCAGTTCTTC | CASSQGAGLADNEQFF
NA | 16 | TRBJ2-2 | TRBV5-1 | NA | TGCGCCAGCAGCTTGAACGGTCAGGGGTACACCGGGGAGCTGTTTTTT | CASSLNGQGYTGELFF
few | 13 | TRBJ2-7 | TRBV5-4 | TRBD1 | TGTGCCAGCAGCCGGGACAGGGGCTACGAGCAGTACTTC | CASSRDRGYEQYF
many | 16 | TRBJ2-7 | TRBV6-4 | NA | TGTGCCAGCAGTGTCAAAGCAGGGGCTAGTTCCTACGAGCAGTACTTC | CASSVKAGASSYEQYF
few | 15 | TRBJ1-5 | TRBV2 | NA | TGTGCCAGCAGTGAAGGAGGATTTAGCAACCAGCCCCAGCATTTT | CASSEGGFSNQPQHF
NA | 14 | TRBJ2-7 | TRBV7-2 | NA | TGTGCCAGCAGCTCGGACAGTCGGATCCACGAGCAGTACTTC | CASSSDSRIHEQYF
NA | 15 | TRBJ2-1 | TRBV7-2 | TRBD2 | TGTGCCAGCAGCTTAGGCGGGAGGAGTTACAATGAGCAGTTCTTC | CASSLGGRSYNEQFF
few | 14 | TRBJ1-1 | TRBV7-9 | NA | TGTGCCAGCAGCTTAGAGCAGGGGCGCACTGAAGCTTTCTTT | CASSLEQGRTEAFF
NA | 12 | TRBJ2-5 | TRBV28 | NA | TGTGCCAGCAGTTCCTCTGTTGAGACCCAGTACTTC | CASSSSVETQYF
NA | 13 | TRBJ2-1 | TRBV28 | NA | TGTGCCAGCACCGGACAGATCAACAATGAGCAGTTCTTC | CASTGQINNEQFF
many | 14 | TRBJ2-7 | TRBV2 | TRBD1 | TGTGCCAGCAGTGACGGGACAGGCCCCTCGGAGCAGTACTTC | CASSDGTGPSEQYF
few | 14 | TRBJ1-2 | TRBV7-2 | TRBD1 | TGTGCCAGCAACACCCCGACAGGGAACTATGGCTACACCTTC | CASNTPTGNYGYTF
NA | 15 | TRBJ2-1 | TRBV7-9 | NA | TGTGCCAGCAGCCCAAACGCGGGGGCTGGAAATGAGCAGTTCTTC | CASSPNAGAGNEQFF
NA | 14 | TRBJ2-2 | TRBV19 | NA | TGTGCCAGTACCCCCTCAGGATTCGCCGGGGAGCTGTTTTTT | CASTPSGFAGELFF
few | 14 | TRBJ2-7 | TRBV5-1 | TRBD1 | TGCGCCAGCAGCACGGGACAGGGTATCGACGAGCAGTACTTC | CASSTGQGIDEQYF
NA | 15 | TRBJ2-4 | TRBV30 | NA | TGTGCCTGGAGTCTATCAGGAGGGGGAAAAAACATTCAGTACTTC | CAWSLSGGGKNIQYF
NA | 16 | TRBJ2-7 | TRBV5-4 | TRBD1 | TGTGCCAGCAGCGCGATGGGACAGAGAACGACCTACGAGCAGTACTTC | CASSAMGQRTTYEQYF
NA | 12 | TRBJ2-2 | TRBV7-6 | NA | TGTGCCAGCAGCTTATTGTCCGGGGAGCTGTTTTTT | CASSLLSGELFF
once | 14 | TRBJ1-1 | TRBV19 | NA | TGTGCCAGTAGTATAGTAGGGGGTGACACTGAAGCTTTCTTT | CASSIVGGDTEAFF
NA | 14 | TRBJ1-1 | TRBV7-9 | TRBD1 | TGTGCCAGCAGCTTAGGACAGGGAAACACTGAAGCTTTCTTT | CASSLGQGNTEAFF
NA | 17 | TRBJ2-5 | TRBV4-2 | TRBD2 | TGTGCCAGCAGCCAGGGCCCTAGCGGGAGGGCCGTAGAGACCCAGTACTTC | CASSQGPSGRAVETQYF
once | 15 | TRBJ2-3 | TRBV5-4 | TRBD1 | TGTGCCAGCAGCCCCAACAGGGGCGGCACAGATACGCAGTATTTT | CASSPNRGGTDTQYF
NA | 16 | TRBJ2-1 | TRBV10-3 | TRBD2 | TGTGCCATCAGTGAGACGGGACTAGCGGGGTACAATGAGCAGTTCTTC | CAISETGLAGYNEQFF
NA | 16 | TRBJ2-7 | TRBV23-1 | NA | TGCGCCAGCAGTCAATCGGGAAGGACAGCCAGCTACGAGCAGTACTTC | CASSQSGRTASYEQYF
NA | 17 | TRBJ2-2 | TRBV21-1 | NA | TGTGCCAGCAGCAAACCCCCACTAGCGGGAAGGTTCGGGGAGCTGTTTTTT | CASSKPPLAGRFGELFF
NA | 16 | TRBJ2-5 | TRBV7-2 | TRBD2 | TGTGCCAGCAGCTTAGGGGTAGCGGGAGTAAGAGAGACCCAGTACTTC | CASSLGVAGVRETQYF
NA | 14 | TRBJ1-1 | TRBV9 | NA | TGTGCCAGCAGCGTACGGGTGGACAACACTGAAGCTTTCTTT | CASSVRVDNTEAFF
NA | 14 | TRBJ1-5 | TRBV27 | NA | TGTGCCAGCAGTTTCCAGTATGTGGATCAGCCCCAGCATTTT | CASSFQYVDQPQHF
NA | 15 | TRBJ2-7 | TRBV2 | TRBD1 | TGTGCCAGCAGACAGGGGTGGGTTAGCGCCTACGAGCAGTACTTC | CASRQGWVSAYEQYF
NA | 14 | TRBJ1-4 | TRBV28 | NA | TGTGCCAGCAGTCCCGCGGGTGGGGGGGAAAAACTGTTTTTT | CASSPAGGGEKLFF